The rows below give T cell receptor beta chains drawn from one sample of a study of response to subunit inactivated influenza vaccine. TCRdb re-analysed the RT-PCR reads in MiXCR, keeping a single row per CDR3 protein. The sample has roughly 460,000 distinct CDR3 sequences, 9.5% to 12% seen once. The starting material was PBMCs from blood, obtained 45 days after vaccination. Receptors were obtained from a man over 45 who received an inactivated influenza vaccine. Each CDR3 is given with its conserved first and last residue.

V	CDR3
TRBV14	CASSLRQGLAGELFF
TRBV7-6	CASSSGLVYEQYF
TRBV5-1	CASSSGDAPSYEQYF
TRBV20-1	CSARKRGGTDTQYF
TRBV10-3	CAISAGAGTGGGLSYTEAFF
TRBV25-1	CASSEFDMFTGELFF
TRBV12-3/TRBV12-4	CASSNTGGYYGYTF
TRBV24-1	CATSAGWNQPQHF
TRBV11-2	CASNRGRWDTGELFF
TRBV12-3/TRBV12-4	CASSFQLSGGKYNEQFF
TRBV4-3	CASSHRGHEQFF
TRBV28	CASSLHPDRAADTQYF
TRBV20-1	CSARDSGLTYNSPLHF
TRBV9	CASSTHRRTSSYNEQFF
TRBV20-1	CSAGDSVRGVRETQYF
TRBV20-1	CSAEGAPDRGVVNNQPQHF
TRBV5-6	CASSLGTGPYEQYF
TRBV12-3/TRBV12-4	CASSLPVGSNAFF
TRBV10-3	CAISESVGYTF
TRBV7-9	CASSLGEDRGLDYEQYF
TRBV5-1	CASSLGSGGNEQFF
TRBV20-1	CSAQILGLALHF
TRBV4-3	CASSQDRLAGLGEQYF
TRBV20-1	CSAEGQDSNEKLFF
TRBV5-1	CASSLDRGGYGYTF
TRBV10-3	CAVSPGLEVTDTQYF
TRBV5-1	CASSSDNYEQYF
TRBV5-5	CASSLVVSSLQETQYF
TRBV12-3/TRBV12-4	CASNPSGVRNGDTQYF
TRBV3-1	CASSQEAGGRNGELFF
TRBV7-2	CASSSGLAGGLDTQYF
TRBV12-3/TRBV12-4	CASSWQASSGNTIYF
TRBV3-1	CASSQDGTGGQYF
TRBV2	CASRRGQGVGELFF
TRBV3-1	CASTPPRDTRF
TRBV28	CASSLWATSGSRTEQFF
TRBV7-9	CASSMTSTEQYF
TRBV5-1	CASSLTGPEYNQPQHF